This paragraph reports one TCR beta chain. In its sample, this clone was seen a few times. It lacks a known antigen. Base-call qualities are not available, and no considerably larger clone is one nucleotide away. The CDR3 covers 14 residues, taking in both the cysteine and the phenylalanine. This entry keeps only the CDR3 DNA: 42 bases, framed from base 1. Per the germline V gene, SGHDN is the CDR1 and FVKESK is the CDR2. V lost 6 bases and J lost 7 bases; the stretch between them is 19 bases long. TCR beta CDR3 regions were sequenced at survey depth on the immunoSEQ platform. The QIAamp DNA micro kit was used to extract genomic DNA from every cultured and uncultured CD8+ T cell population. In the authors' own workflow: Samples with under 5,000 productive reads were excluded, and this exclusion removed about 7% of the 75 HIV peptide-stimulated cultures. Sequences were trimmed to CDR3 by a MANAFEST web app, and nonproductive sequences, CDR3s under 5 amino acids, and sequences not starting with C or ending with F/W were removed. Antigen-specific clonotypes had to expand in at least 2 of 3 replicates versus no-peptide control at FDR 0.01, only within one epitope family. A specific clonotype also had to show a frequency at least fivefold higher than in wells stimulated with peptides from other epitope families. The table was pulled from immuneACCESS by TCRdb, which kept in-frame rearrangements only. Such tables lose some clones; where checked, under half of the loss comes from unresolved V genes, and the rest has no known cause. From that table come the V and J calls and clone size; the DNA was used to work out D and trimming. The sample table shows a few thousand clones, and around 74% are seen once. The ten largest clones add up to about 46% of the sample.

The data are from a study of CD8 T cell repertoires and HIV-1 epitope variants (dated by TCRdb to 2019 to 2021). Background on the whole study: Twenty-five peptides representing autologous and known Gag and Nef epitope variants were each used to stimulate T cells in separate culture wells. The control conditions were a CMV, EBV and flu peptide pool, the Ebola AY9 epitope as a negative control, and a well with no peptide. Three Gag epitope families and Nef HW9 and YT9 were included among the tested epitopes. T cells were enriched using the EasySep Human T Cell Enrichment Kit and were co-cultured with equal numbers of autologous T cell-negative cells serving as antigen-presenting cells. Cultures were maintained for 10 days in IMDM with gentamicin, and half-media changes adding IL-2, IL-7 and IL-15 were performed on days 3 and 7. An aliquot of 1M T cells was set aside as an uncultured baseline condition, separate from the roughly 80 T cell cultures. A total of about 87 T cell cultures were run, with each culture condition done in triplicate except for one peptide, which was done in duplicate.

The EasySep Human CD8+ T Cell Enrichment Kit was used on day 10 to isolate CD8+ T cells from every culture. What the research found in general, with its limitations: Fewer than ten antigen-specific TCR beta clonotypes were identified, of which six appeared to be cross-reactive for autologous or known escape epitope variants. The Nef KF9 family was recognized by five clonotypes and the HW9 family by one, and no responses to the TAALDMSHF plasma variant were observed. The assay could identify only TCR beta chains and pointed to proliferation in response to antigen, not to T cell function or cytokine profile.

The chain links TRBV14 with TRBJ2-7; the D segment could be TRBD2, given 6 matching bases. Sequencing used cultured CD8+ T cells derived from PBMCs. The TCR sequence derives from a male donor with HIV. The base sequence is TGTGCCAGCAGTCCTACTAGCTCCCACCGGGAGCAGTACTTC. The encoded protein is CASSPTSSHREQYF.